This T cell receptor (beta chain) was recovered during a study of T cells in Graves' hyperthyroidism and ophthalmopathy. This CDR3 has 13 amino acids. Trimming pared 4 bases from V and 8 bases from J, leaving 14 bases between. Per the germline V gene, CDR1 is SGHAT and CDR2 is FQDESV (reference sequence). This clonotype has at least ten counts. Used for diagnoses were clinical symptoms, serum thyroxine and TRAb, thyroid ultrasound and orbital computed tomography. Researchers took RNA transcripts and amplified the TCR beta CDR3 regions from them. HTBI primers were employed in a first-round RT-PCR of the TCR CDR3. TCRdb analysed the multiplex PCR reads with MiXCR anew, one entry per CDR3 protein. The sample lists some 350,000 distinct CDR3 sequences, roughly 15% occurring once.

The specimen sequenced was blood. The sequence came from a woman aged 60-75 years with Graves' ophthalmopathy. V and J are TRBV11-1 and TRBJ1-2; a possible D gene is TRBD1 (5 bases). CDR3 nucleotide sequence: TGTGCCAGCAGCTACGTCGGGACTCGGGGCTACACCTTC. This encodes CASSYVGTRGYTF.